This T cell receptor (beta chain) was documented in a study of resident and recirculating memory T cells in vitiligo. There are 15 residues in the CDR3. The V gene's germline CDR1 is SEHNR and CDR2 FQNEAQ (reference sequence). V lost 2 bases and J 6 bases, leaving 16 bases between the germline ends. Method: immunoSEQ multiplex PCR; TCRdb's copy keeps in-frame clones and lacks some. The data contain around 70,000 clones, approximately 90% of them singletons. The sequenced sample was blood. The V call is TRBV7-9, the J call TRBJ1-1; the D gene is possibly TRBD1 (6 bases). This receptor was identified in a male donor with vitiligo. The CDR3 is CASSLSTGRTSEAFF. The CDR3 DNA sequence: TGTGCCAGCAGCTTATCCACAGGGAGAACTTCTGAAGCTTTCTTT.